This TCR beta chain came from a study of T cell repertoires in cytomegalovirus infection. Overall study: An indication of both CMV infection and matching HLA type came from public TCR beta signatures.

This CDR3 region has 15 residues. The ends lost 4 bases at V and 3 bases at J; junction bases unmatched: 7. Germline V lookup: CDR1 LGHNT, CDR2 FRNRAP. The sample holds a few counts of this clonotype. Its antigen remains unknown. One entry per CDR3 protein, called by TCRdb with MiXCR from the reads. There are some 940,000 distinct CDR3 sequences in the sample; 30% to 40% occur only once, and under 15% lies in the top ten. Overall study results and limits: HLA-C-restricted CMV-specific TCR beta clonotypes prevailed in the ex vivo response.

The chain combines TRBV12-5 with TRBJ2-5; 8 positions match TRBD2. This TCR was recovered from a human donor in good health (CMV status not recorded). Some clones in this sample may be carry-over from other donors' samples. The source was cultured CD8+ T cells from PBMCs, collected from culture after CMV antigen stimulation. The CDR3 region is CASGSGGDAEETQYF. CDR3 DNA sequence: TGTGCTAGTGGTTCCGGGGGGGACGCCGAAGAGACCCAGTACTTC. The whole variable domain, remainder taken from reference TRBV12-5 and TRBJ2-5, is DARVTQTPRHKVTEMGQEVTMRCQPILGHNTVFWYRQTMMQGLELLAYFRNRAPLDDSGMPKDRFSAEMPDATLATLKIQPSEPRDSAVYFCASGSGGDAEETQYFGPGTRLLVL.